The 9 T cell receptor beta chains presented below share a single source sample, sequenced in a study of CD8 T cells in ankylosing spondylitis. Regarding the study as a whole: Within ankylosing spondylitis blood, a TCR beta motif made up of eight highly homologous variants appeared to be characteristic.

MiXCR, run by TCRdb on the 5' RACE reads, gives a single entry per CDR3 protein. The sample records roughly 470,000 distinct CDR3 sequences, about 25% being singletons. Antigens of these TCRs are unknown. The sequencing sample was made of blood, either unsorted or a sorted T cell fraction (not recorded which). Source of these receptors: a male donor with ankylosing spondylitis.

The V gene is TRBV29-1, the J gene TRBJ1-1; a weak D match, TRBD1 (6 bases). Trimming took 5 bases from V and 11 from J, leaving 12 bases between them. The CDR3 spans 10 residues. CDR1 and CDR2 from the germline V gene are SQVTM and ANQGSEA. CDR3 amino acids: CSVQGPKAFF. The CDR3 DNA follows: TGCAGCGTTCAGGGGCCGAAGGCTTTCTTT. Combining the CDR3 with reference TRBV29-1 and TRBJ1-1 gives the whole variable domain SAVISQKPSRDICQRGTSLTIQCQVDSQVTMMFWYRQQPGQSLTLIATANQGSEATYESGFVIDKFPISRPNLTFSTLTVSNMSPEDSSIYLCSVQGPKAFFGQGTRLTVV.

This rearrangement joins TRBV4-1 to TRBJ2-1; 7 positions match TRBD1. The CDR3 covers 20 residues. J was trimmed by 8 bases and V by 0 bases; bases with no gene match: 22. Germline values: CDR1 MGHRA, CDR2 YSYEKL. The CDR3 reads CASSQDTGEQFKLRGHEQFF. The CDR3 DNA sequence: TGCGCCAGCAGCCAAGACACAGGGGAGCAGTTTAAGCTTAGGGGCCATGAGCAGTTCTTC.

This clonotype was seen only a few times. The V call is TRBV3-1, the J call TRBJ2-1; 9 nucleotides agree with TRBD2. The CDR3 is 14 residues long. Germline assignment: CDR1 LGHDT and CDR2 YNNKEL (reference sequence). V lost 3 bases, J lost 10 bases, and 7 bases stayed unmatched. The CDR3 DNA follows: TGTGCCAGCAGCCACTCACTAGCGGGCAGGGAGCAGTTCTTC. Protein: CASSHSLAGREQFF.

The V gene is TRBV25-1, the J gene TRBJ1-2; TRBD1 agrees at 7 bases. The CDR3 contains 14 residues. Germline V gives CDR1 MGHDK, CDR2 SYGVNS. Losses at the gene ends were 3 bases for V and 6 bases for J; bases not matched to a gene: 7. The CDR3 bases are TGTGCCAGCAGTGAGAGACAGGGATTGGATGGCTACACCTTC. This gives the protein CASSERQGLDGYTF.

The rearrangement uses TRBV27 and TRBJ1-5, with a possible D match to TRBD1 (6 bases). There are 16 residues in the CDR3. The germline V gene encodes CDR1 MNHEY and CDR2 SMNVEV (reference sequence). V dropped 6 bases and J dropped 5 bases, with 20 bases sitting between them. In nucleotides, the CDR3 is TGTGCCAGCAGCGTAGTTCCTCGCGGGGGGCATCAGCCCCAGCATTTT. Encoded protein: CASSVVPRGGHQPQHF.

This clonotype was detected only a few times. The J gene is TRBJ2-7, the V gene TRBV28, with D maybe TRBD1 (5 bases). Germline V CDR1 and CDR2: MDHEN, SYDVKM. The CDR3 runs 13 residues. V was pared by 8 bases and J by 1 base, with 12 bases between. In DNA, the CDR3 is TGTGCCAGCCTCACAGGTAATTCCTACGAGCAGTACTTC. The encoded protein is CASLTGNSYEQYF.

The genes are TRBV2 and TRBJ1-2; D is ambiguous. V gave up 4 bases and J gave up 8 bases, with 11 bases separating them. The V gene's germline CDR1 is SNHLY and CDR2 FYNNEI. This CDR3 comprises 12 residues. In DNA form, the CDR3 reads TGTGCCAGCAGTGTGAGGACGGGCGGCTACACCTTC. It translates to CASSVRTGGYTF.

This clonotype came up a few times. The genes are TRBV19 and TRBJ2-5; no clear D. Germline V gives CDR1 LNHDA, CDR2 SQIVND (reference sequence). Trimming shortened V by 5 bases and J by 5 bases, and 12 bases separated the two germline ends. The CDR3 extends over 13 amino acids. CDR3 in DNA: TGTGCCAGTAGTGCCAACTATTACGAGACCCAGTACTTC. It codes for CASSANYYETQYF.

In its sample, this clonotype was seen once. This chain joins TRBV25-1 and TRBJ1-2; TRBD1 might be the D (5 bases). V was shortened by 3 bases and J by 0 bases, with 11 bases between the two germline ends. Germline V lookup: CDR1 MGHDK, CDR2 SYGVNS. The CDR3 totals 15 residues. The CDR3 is CASSDPGGANYGYTF. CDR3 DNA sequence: TGTGCCAGCAGTGACCCGGGAGGGGCTAACTATGGCTACACCTTC.